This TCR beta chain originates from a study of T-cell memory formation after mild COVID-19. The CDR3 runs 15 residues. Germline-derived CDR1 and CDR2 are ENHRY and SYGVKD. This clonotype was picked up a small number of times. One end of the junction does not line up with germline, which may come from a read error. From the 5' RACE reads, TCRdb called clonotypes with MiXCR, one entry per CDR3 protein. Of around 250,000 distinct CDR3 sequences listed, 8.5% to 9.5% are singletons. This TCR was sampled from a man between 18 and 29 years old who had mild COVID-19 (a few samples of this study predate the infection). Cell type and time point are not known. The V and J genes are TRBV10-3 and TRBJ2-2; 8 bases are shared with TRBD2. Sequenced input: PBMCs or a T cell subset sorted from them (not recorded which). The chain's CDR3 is CAISERGMNTGELFF. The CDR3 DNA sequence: TGTGCCATAAGTGAGCGGGGGATGAACACCGGGGAGCTGTTTTTT.